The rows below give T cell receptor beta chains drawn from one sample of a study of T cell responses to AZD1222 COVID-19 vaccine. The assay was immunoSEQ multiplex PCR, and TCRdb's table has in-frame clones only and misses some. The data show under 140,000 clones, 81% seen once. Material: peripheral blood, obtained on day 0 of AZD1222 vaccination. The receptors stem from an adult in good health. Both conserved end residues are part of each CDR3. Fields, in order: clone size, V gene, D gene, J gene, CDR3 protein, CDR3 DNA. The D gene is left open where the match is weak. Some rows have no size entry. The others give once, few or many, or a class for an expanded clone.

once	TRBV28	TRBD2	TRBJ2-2	CASSPHGSGSPGELFF	TGTGCCAGCAGTCCCCACGGTAGCGGGAGTCCCGGGGAGCTGTTTTTT
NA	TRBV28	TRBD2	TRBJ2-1	CASSAISGTSNNEQFF	TGTGCCAGCAGTGCTATATCCGGGACTAGCAACAATGAGCAGTTCTTC
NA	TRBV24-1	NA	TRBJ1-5	CATSPGGLYSNQPQHF	TGTGCCACCAGTCCCGGGGGGCTGTATAGCAATCAGCCCCAGCATTTT
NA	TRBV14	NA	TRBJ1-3	CASSPTGGGGNTIYF	TGTGCCAGCAGCCCCACAGGCGGCGGTGGAAACACCATATATTTT
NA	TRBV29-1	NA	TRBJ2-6	CSVAGTVGSGANVLTF	TGCAGCGTTGCCGGCACTGTGGGCTCTGGGGCCAACGTCCTGACTTTC
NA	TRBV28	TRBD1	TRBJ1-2	CASRSPSGQSRYGYTF	TGTGCCAGCAGGAGTCCATCGGGACAGTCTCGGTACGGCTACACCTTC
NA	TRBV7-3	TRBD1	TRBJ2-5	CASSWGQQETQYF	TGTGCCAGCAGCTGGGGACAGCAAGAGACCCAGTACTTC
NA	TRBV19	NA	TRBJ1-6	CASSARDTSRNSPLHF	TGTGCCAGTAGTGCGCGGGACACCTCAAGAAATTCACCCCTCCACTTT
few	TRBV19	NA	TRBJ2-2	CASSSQGPGELFF	TGTGCCAGTAGTTCACAGGGTCCCGGGGAGCTGTTTTTT
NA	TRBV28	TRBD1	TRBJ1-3	CASSSEGAGSGNTIYF	TGTGCCAGCAGTTCCGAGGGGGCAGGCTCTGGAAACACCATATATTTT
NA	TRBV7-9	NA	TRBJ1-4	CASSRTAQNEKLFF	TGTGCCAGCAGCCGGACAGCCCAAAATGAAAAACTGTTTTTT
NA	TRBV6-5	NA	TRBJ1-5	CASRPFISSNQPQHF	TGTGCCAGCAGGCCTTTTATATCGAGCAATCAGCCCCAGCATTTT
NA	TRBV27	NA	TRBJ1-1	CASSPSGGTEAFF	TGTGCCAGCAGTCCGAGCGGGGGGACTGAAGCTTTCTTT
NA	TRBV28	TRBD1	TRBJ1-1	CASSLQGARTEAFF	TGTGCCAGCAGTCTCCAGGGGGCGAGGACTGAAGCTTTCTTT
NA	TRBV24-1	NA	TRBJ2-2	CATSEHTGELFF	TGTGCCACCAGTGAGCACACCGGGGAGCTGTTTTTT
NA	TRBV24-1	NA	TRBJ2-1	CATSDFRGGNNEQFF	TGTGCCACCAGTGATTTCAGAGGGGGGAACAATGAGCAGTTCTTC
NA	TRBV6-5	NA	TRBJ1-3	CASSYRGARGNTIYF	TGTGCCAGCAGTTACCGCGGGGCGCGTGGAAACACCATATATTTT
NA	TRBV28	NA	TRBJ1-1	CASGSVTEAFF	TGTGCCAGCGGGTCGGTCACTGAAGCTTTCTTT
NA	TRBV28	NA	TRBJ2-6	CASSFGQTGANVLTF	TGTGCCAGCAGTTTCGGTCAAACTGGGGCCAACGTCCTGACTTTC
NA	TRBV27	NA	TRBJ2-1	CASSARRQRTLYNEQFF	TGTGCCAGCAGTGCCCGGCGGCAGCGGACCCTTTACAATGAGCAGTTCTTC
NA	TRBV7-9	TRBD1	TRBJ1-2	CASSLGGGAYGYTF	TGTGCCAGCAGCTTAGGAGGGGGCGCGTATGGCTACACCTTC
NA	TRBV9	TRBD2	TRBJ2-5	CASSVGTSGGAGETQYF	TGTGCCAGCAGCGTAGGGACTAGCGGGGGGGCAGGAGAGACCCAGTACTTC
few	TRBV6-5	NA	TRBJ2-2	CASRVLPSNTGELFF	TGTGCCAGCAGGGTGCTACCGTCGAACACCGGGGAGCTGTTTTTT
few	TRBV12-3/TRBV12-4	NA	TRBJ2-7	CASRLARGYEQYF	TGTGCCAGCAGACTAGCCCGGGGGTACGAGCAGTACTTC
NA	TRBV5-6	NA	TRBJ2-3	CASSWGTQTSTDTQYF	TGTGCCAGCAGCTGGGGGACACAGACTAGCACAGATACGCAGTATTTT
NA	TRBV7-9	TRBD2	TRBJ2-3	CASSFASGGAVADTQYF	TGTGCCAGCAGCTTTGCTAGCGGGGGGGCGGTGGCAGATACGCAGTATTTT
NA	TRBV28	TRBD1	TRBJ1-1	CASSLWGQENTEAFF	TGTGCCAGCAGTTTGTGGGGACAGGAGAACACTGAAGCTTTCTTT
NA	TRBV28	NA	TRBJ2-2	CASSLLGMNTGELFF	TGTGCCAGCAGTTTGTTGGGGATGAACACCGGGGAGCTGTTTTTT
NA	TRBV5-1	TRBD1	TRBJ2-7	CASSPRQGSSEQYF	TGCGCCAGCAGCCCTCGACAGGGGAGCAGCGAGCAGTACTTC
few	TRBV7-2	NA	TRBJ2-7	CASSLGRGLLDEQYF	TGTGCCAGCAGCTTAGGCAGGGGCTTATTGGACGAGCAGTACTTC
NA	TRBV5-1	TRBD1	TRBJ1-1	CASRTGGRNTEAFF	TGCGCCAGCAGAACAGGGGGTAGGAACACTGAAGCTTTCTTT
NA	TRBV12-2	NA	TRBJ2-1	CASIGLAGNEQFF	TGTGCAAGTATTGGACTAGCGGGAAATGAGCAGTTCTTC
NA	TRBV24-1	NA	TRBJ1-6	CATSDQLAGTPGSPLHF	TGTGCCACCAGTGATCAACTAGCCGGGACCCCAGGCTCACCCCTCCACTTT
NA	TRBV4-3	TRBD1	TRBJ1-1	CASSREGRGQAEAFF	TGCGCCAGCAGCCGAGAAGGAAGGGGGCAAGCTGAAGCTTTCTTT
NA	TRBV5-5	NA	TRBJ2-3	CASSPQSGRDTQYF	TGTGCCAGCAGCCCGCAATCGGGGCGAGATACGCAGTATTTT
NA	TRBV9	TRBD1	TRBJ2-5	CASSSGTDQETQYF	TGTGCCAGCAGCTCTGGGACAGATCAAGAGACCCAGTACTTC
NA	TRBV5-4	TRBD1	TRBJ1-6	CASSQNRGQNSPLHF	TGTGCCAGCAGCCAAAACAGGGGGCAAAATTCACCCCTCCACTTT
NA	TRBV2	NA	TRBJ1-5	CASRRTGGGQPQHF	TGTGCCAGCAGGAGGACCGGGGGGGGACAGCCCCAGCATTTT